Sequencing of this TCR beta chain was carried out in a study of blood T cell repertoires in COVID-19. Looking at the study overall: COVID-19 samples collected from the United States, Italy and Spain covered acute and convalescent phases. Sample material is recorded as cDNA or gDNA derived from T cells, B-cell-depleted T cells, or PBMCs.

The method was immunoSEQ multiplex PCR; TCRdb's version includes in-frame clones alone and lacks a portion of them. The sample has approximately 190,000 clones, around four fifths seen once. CDR1 and CDR2 from the germline V gene are SEHNR and FQNEAQ (reference sequence). This CDR3 comprises 16 residues. V gave up 5 bases and J gave up 4 bases; unmatched junction bases: 11. This clone was seen once. The clonotype was recovered from a woman aged 30 to 39 with acute or convalescent COVID-19. Source material: peripheral blood. The chain has TRBV7-9 and TRBJ1-2, with 9 bases fitting TRBD1. CDR3 sequence reads: CASSPLKDRGGYGYTF. CDR3 nucleotides: TGTGCCAGCAGCCCCCTTAAGGACAGGGGCGGCTATGGCTACACCTTC.